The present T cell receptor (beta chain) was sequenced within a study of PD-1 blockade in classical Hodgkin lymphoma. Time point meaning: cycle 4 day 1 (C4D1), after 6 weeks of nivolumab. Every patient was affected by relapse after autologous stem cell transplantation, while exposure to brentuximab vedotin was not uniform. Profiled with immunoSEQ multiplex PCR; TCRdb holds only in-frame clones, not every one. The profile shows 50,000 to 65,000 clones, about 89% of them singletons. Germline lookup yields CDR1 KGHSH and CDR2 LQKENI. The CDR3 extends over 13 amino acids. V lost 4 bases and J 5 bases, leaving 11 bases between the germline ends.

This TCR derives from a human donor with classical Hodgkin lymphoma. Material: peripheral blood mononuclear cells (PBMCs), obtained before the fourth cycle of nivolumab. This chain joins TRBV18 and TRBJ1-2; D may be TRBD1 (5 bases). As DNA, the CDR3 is TGTGCCAGCTCACGGCAGGGCGATTATGGCTACACCTTC. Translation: CASSRQGDYGYTF.